This TCR beta chain was identified during a study of cytomegalovirus exposure and HLA in healthy donors. About the study: The Caucasian-associated ancestry cluster contained about 80% of the 398 genotyped donors.

This clone was recorded once. Its antigen is not identified. The junction and the germline gene differ at one end; a read error may be behind it. PCR involved 60 Vbeta and 13 Jbeta primers. Here immunoSEQ multiplex PCR was the method, and the copy in TCRdb shows in-frame clones only, minus some. The table lists 60,000 to 85,000 clones, around 76% of them singletons. From germline, CDR1 is SGHDT and CDR2 YYEEEE. CDR3 length equals 13 residues. Study-wide findings and caveats: Reportedly, a later analysis found an Asian-associated ancestry cluster had fewer N-insertions than the approximately 670-donor mean. Among CMV-associated TCR beta chains, most appeared HLA-restricted in a later analysis.

Sequenced input: PBMCs. The rearrangement joins TRBV5-6 to TRBJ2-3; 14 positions match TRBD2. The origin of this receptor is a male donor in good health and CMV-seropositive. The CDR3 bases are TGTGCCAGCAGCTTACAGACTAGCGGGGGGGCGGCGTTT. Translated: CASSLQTSGGAAF.